This T cell receptor (beta chain) was sequenced in a study of beta chain features in type 1 diabetes. Turning to the study itself: Age, gender, cell numbers and subset yield matched between patients and controls.

To note about this clone: No antigen is known for it.

Purities over 95% were achieved in all sorted populations. Expressed TCRB transcripts were sequenced after all isolated RNA was converted to cDNA. This table comes from immunoSEQ multiplex PCR, and its TCRdb copy is limited to in-frame clones, with some not included. The sample holds 35,000 to 50,000 clones, 50% seen once. V shed 3 bases, J shed 0 bases, and the junction held 9 bases outside the gene matches. The CDR3 contains 17 residues. The germline CDR1 and CDR2 sequences are LGHNA and YSLEER. Study observations and caveats: Moderate but significant shortening of TCRB CDR3s was recorded in all four CD4+ subsets from Type 1 diabetes patients. There were fewer insertions and more deletions at the VDJ junctions of type 1 diabetes patients.

This clonotype was sampled from a woman aged 30 to 39 in good health. The V gene is TRBV4-3, the J gene TRBJ2-3, with TRBD2 matching 7 bases. The sequenced material came from stem cell memory CD4+ T cells from blood. CDR3 in amino acids: CASSQAPAGTSTDTQYF. CDR3 DNA: TGCGCCAGCAGCCAGGCTCCAGCGGGAACTAGCACAGATACGCAGTATTTT.